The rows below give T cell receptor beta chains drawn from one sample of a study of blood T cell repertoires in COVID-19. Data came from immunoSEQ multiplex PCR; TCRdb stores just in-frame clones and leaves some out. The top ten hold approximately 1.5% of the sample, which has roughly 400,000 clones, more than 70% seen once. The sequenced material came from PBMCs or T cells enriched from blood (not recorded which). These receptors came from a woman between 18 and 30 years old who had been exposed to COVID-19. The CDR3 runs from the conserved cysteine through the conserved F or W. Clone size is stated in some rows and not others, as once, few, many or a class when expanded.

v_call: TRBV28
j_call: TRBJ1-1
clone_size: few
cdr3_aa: CASSFGRARSMNTEAFF

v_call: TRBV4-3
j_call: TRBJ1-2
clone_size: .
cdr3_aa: CASSQERADTFYGYTF

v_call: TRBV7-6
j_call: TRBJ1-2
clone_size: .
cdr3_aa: CASSPGGTGSPSYGYTF

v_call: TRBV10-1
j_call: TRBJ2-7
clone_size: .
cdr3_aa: CASSPLAASYEQYF

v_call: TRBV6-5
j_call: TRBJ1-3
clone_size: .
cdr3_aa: CASRDTYSGNTIYF

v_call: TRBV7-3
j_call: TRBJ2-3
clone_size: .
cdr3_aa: CASSLRSGGATDTQYF

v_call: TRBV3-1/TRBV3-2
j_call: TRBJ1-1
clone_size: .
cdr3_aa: CASSQGQGSRNTEAFF

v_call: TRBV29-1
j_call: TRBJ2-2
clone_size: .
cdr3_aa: CSVDPQGTGKLFF

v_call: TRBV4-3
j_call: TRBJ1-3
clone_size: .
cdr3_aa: CASSQDPSSGNTIYF

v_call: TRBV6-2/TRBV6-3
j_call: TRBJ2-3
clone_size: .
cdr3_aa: CASSLGQVTDTQYF

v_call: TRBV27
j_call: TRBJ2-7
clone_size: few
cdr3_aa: CASGASSYEQYF

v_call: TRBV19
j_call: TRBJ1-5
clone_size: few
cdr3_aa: CASRTTGFGNQPQHF

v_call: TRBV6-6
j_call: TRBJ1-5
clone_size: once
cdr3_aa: CASRPPAGGPSGDQPQHF

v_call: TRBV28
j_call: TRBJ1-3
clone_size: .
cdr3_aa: CASSSRVPGTIYF

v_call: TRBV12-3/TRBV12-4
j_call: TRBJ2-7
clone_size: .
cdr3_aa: CASSSGSPEQYF

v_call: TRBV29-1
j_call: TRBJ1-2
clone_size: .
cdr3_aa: CSVEGRFYGYTF

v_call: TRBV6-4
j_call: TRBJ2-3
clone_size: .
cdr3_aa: CASSDSGGPSTDTQYF

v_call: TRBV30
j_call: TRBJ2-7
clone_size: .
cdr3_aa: CAWKGTGTYEQYF

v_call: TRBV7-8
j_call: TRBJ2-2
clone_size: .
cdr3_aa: CASSRRLASTGELFF

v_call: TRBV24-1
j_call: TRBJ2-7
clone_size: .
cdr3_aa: CATSDSTSGGIGVYEQYF

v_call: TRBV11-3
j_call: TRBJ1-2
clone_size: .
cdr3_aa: CASSFPGGYGYTF

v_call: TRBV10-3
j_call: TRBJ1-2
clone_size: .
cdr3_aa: CAISERTECTF

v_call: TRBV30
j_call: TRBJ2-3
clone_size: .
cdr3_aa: CASQAGGLTDTQYF

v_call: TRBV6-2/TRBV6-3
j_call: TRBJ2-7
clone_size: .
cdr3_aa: CASSFIPRVSYEQYF

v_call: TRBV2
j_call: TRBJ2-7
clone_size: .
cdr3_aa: CASSPLNEQYF

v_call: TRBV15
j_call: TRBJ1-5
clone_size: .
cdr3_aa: CATSAQRTGNQPQHF

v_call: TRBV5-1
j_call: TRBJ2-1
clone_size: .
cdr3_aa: CASDRGGSSYNEQFF

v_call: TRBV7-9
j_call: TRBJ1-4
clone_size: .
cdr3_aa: CASSWDSEKLFF

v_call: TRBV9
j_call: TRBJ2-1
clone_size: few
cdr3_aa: CASRPGQGAYNEQFF

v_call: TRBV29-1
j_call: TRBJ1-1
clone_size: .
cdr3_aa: CSVVGTQGTAEAFF

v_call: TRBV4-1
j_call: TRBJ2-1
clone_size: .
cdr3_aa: CASSPQGVTSGIRNEQFF

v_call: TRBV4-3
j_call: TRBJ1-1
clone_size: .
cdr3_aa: CASSQVAQGTEAFF

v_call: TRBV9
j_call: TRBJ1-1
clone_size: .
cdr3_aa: CASSEGAGSGTEAFF

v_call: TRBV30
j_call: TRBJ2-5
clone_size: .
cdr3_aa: CAWSLTLGRGETQYF

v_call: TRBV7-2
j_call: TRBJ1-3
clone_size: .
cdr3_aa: CASSFYSGNTIYF

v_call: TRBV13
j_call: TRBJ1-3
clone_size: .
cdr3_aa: CASSTGIGNTIYF

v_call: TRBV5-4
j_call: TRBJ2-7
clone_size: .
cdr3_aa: CASSLVGTSYEQYF

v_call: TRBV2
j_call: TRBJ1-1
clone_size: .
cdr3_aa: CASSEGVLNTEAFF

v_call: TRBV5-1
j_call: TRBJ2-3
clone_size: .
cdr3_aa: CASSPGQGIYTDTQYF

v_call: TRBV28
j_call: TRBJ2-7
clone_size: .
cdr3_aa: CASSPPPGGSSYEQYF

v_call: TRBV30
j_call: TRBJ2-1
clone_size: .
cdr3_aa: CAWSYRTSGAYNEQFF

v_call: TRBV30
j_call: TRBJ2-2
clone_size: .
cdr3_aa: CAWTTDGGFTGELFF

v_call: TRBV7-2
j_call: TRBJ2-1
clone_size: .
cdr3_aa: CASTRRGVSHILNVGEQFF

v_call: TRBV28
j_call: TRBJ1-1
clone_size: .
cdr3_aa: CASSYRDRGRTEAFF

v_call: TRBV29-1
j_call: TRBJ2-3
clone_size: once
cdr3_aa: CSVSGTDEPWSTDTQYF

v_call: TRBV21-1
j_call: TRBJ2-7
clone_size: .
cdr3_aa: CASNPDFYEQYF

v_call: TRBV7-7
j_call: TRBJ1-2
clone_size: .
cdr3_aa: CASRQKTGGTIGSGYTF

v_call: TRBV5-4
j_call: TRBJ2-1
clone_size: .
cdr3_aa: CASSPPRRSNEQFF

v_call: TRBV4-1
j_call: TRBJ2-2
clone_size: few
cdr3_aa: CASSQDQEGTSNTGELFF

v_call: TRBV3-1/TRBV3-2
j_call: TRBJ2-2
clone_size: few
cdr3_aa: CASTLSGRDTGELFF

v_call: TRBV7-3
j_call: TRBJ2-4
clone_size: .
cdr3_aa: CASSSRRGHRDIQYF

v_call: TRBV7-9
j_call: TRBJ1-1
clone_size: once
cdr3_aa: CASSELGADTEAFF

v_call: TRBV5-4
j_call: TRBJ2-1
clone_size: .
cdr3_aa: CASSFRENEQFF

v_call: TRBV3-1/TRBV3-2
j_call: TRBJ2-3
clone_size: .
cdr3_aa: CASSQDGTSTQYF